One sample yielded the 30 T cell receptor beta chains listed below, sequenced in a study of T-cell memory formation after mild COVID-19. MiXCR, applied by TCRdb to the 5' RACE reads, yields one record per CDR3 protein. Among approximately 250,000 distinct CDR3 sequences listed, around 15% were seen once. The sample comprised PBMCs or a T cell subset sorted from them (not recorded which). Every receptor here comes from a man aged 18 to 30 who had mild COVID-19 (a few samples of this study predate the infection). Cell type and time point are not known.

In DNA, the CDR3 is TGCGCCAGCAGCCCGGGTTATTCAGGGGGCTCTACTGAAGCTTTCTTT. The encoded protein is CASSPGYSGGSTEAFF. The rearrangement joins TRBV5-1 to TRBJ1-1, with 8 bases lining up with TRBD1. Germline CDR1 SGHRS, CDR2 YFSETQ. This CDR3 is built from 16 residues. V gave up 4 bases and J gave up 5 bases; unmatched junction bases: 13.

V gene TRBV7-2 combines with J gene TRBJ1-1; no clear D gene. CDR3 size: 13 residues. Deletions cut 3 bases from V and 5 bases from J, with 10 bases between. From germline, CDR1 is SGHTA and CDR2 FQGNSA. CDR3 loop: CASSLWAQTEAFF. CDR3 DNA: TGTGCCAGCAGCTTGTGGGCCCAAACTGAAGCTTTCTTT.

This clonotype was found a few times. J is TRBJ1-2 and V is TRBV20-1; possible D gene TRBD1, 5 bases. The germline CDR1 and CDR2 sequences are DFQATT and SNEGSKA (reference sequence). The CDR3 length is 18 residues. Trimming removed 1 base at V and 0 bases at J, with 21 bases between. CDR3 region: CSARGDRFGRTSNYGYTF. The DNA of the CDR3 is TGCAGTGCTAGAGGGGACCGGTTCGGCAGGACCTCTAACTATGGCTACACCTTC.

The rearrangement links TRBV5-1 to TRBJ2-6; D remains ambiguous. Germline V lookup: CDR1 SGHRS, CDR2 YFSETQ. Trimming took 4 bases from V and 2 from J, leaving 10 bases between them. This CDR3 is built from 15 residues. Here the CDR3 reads CASSPERTGANVLTF. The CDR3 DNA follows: TGCGCCAGCAGCCCCGAACGTACTGGGGCCAACGTCCTGACTTTC. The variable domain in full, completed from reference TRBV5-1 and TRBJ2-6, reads KAGVTQTPRYLIKTRGQQVTLSCSPISGHRSVSWYQQTPGQGLQFLFEYFSETQRNKGNFPGRFSGRQFSNSRSEMNVSTLELGDSALYLCASSPERTGANVLTFGAGSRLTVL.

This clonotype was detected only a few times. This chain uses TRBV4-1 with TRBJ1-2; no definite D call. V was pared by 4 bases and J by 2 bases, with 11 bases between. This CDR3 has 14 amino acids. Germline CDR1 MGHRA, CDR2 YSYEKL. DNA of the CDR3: TGCGCCAGCAGCCGTCCGGGTGCCAACTATGGCTACACCTTC. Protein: CASSRPGANYGYTF.

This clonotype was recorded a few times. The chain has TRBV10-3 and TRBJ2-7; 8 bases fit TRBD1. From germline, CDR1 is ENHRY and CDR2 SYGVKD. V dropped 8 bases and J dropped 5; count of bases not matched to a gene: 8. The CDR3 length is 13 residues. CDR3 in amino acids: CAIRYSTGDEQYF. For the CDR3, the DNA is TGTGCCATCCGATACTCGACAGGGGACGAGCAGTACTTC.

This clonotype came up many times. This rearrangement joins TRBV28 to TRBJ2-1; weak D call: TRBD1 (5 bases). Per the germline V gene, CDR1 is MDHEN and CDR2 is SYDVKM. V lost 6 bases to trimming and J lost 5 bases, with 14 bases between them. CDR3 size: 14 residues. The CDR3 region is CASSPDRGDNEQFF. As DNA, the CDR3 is TGTGCCAGCAGCCCAGACAGAGGTGACAATGAGCAGTTCTTC.

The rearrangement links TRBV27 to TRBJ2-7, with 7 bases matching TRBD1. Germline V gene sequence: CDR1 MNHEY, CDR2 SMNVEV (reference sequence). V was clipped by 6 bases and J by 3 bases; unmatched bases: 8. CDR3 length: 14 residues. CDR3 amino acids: CASSLVTGSYEQYF. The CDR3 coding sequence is TGTGCCAGCAGCTTGGTGACAGGGAGCTACGAGCAGTACTTC.

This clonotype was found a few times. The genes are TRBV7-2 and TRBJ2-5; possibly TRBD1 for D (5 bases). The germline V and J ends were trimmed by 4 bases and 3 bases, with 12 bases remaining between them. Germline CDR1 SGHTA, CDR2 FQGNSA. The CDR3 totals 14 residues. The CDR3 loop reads CASSSRVREETQYF. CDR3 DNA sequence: TGTGCCAGCAGCTCACGGGTCAGGGAAGAGACCCAGTACTTC. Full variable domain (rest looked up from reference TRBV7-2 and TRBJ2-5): GAGVSQSPSNKVTEKGKDVELRCDPISGHTALYWYRQSLGQGLEFLIYFQGNSAPDKSGLPSDRFSAERTGGSVSTLTIQRTQQEDSAVYLCASSSRVREETQYFGPGTRLLVL.

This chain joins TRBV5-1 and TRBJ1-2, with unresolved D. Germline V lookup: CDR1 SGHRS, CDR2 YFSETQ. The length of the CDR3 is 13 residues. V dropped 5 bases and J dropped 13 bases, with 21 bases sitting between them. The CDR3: CASSQEDLSVGTF. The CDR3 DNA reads TGCGCCAGCAGTCAGGAGGACCTCTCTGTCGGCACCTTC.

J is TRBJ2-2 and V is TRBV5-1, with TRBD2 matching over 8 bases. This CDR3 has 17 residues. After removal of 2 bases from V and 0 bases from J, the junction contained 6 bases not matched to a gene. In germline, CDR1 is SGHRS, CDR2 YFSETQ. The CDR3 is CASSFLTGGTNTGELFF. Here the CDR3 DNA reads TGCGCCAGCAGCTTCTTGACGGGGGGGACGAACACCGGGGAGCTGTTTTTT.

CDR3 coding DNA: TGCGCCAGCAGCCCCTGGCAGGGGAACACCGGGGAGCTGTTTTTT. Translation: CASSPWQGNTGELFF. The chain links TRBV5-1 to TRBJ2-2, with D tentatively TRBD1 (5 bases). This CDR3 has 15 amino acids. The ends were cut back, 4 bases at V and 1 base at J, with 11 bases in the middle. CDR1 and CDR2 from the germline V gene are SGHRS and YFSETQ.

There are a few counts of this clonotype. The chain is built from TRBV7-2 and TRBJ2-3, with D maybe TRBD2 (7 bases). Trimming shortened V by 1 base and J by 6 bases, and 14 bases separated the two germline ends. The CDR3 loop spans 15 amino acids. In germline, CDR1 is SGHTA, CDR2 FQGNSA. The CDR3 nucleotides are TGTGCCAGCAGCTTAGAACGGGGGGCGCGCGATACGCAGTATTTT. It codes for CASSLERGARDTQYF.

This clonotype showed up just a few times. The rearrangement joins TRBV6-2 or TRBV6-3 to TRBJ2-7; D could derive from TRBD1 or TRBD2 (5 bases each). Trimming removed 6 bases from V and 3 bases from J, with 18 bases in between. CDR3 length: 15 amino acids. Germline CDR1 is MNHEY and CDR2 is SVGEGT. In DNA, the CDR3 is TGTGCCAGCAGCGCCGCGGTCAGGGAGAACTACGAGCAGTACGTC. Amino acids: CASSAAVRENYEQYV.

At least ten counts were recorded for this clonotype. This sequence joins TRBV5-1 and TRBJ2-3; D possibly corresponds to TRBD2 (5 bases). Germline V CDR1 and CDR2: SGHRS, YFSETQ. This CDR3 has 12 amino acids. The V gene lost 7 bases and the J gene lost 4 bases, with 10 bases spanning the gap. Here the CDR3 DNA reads TGCGCCAGCGGACTTGGGCCAGATACGCAGTATTTT. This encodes CASGLGPDTQYF.

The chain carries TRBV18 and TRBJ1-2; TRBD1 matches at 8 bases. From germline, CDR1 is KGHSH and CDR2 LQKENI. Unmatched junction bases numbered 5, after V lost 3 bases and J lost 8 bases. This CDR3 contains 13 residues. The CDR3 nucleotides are TGTGCCAGCTCACCTCAGACAGGGGAAGGCTACACCTTC. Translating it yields CASSPQTGEGYTF.

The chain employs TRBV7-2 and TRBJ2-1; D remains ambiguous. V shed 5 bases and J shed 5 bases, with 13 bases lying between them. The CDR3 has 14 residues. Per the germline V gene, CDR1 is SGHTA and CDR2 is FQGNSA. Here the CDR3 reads CASSRTLGHNEQFF. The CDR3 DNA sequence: TGTGCCAGCAGCCGTACTCTAGGTCACAATGAGCAGTTCTTC. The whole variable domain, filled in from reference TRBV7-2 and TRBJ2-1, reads GAGVSQSPSNKVTEKGKDVELRCDPISGHTALYWYRQSLGQGLEFLIYFQGNSAPDKSGLPSDRFSAERTGGSVSTLTIQRTQQEDSAVYLCASSRTLGHNEQFFGPGTRLTVL.

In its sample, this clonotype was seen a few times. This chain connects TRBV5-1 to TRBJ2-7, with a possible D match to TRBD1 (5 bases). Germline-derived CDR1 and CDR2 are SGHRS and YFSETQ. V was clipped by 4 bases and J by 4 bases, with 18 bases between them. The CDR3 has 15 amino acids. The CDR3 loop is CASSGALSRSYEQYF. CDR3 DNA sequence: TGCGCCAGCAGCGGGGCTCTGAGTCGATCGTACGAGCAGTACTTC.

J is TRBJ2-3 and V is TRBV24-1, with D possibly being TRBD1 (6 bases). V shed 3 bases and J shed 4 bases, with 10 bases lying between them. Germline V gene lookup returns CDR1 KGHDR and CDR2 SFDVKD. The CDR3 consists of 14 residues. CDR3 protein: CATSDRGSPDTQYF. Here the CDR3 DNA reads TGTGCCACCAGTGATAGGGGGAGCCCAGATACGCAGTATTTT.

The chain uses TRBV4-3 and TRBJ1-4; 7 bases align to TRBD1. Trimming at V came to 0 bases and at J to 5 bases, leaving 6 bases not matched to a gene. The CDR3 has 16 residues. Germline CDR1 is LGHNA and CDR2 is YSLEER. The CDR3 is CASSQDFRGGNEKLFF. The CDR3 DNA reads TGCGCCAGCAGCCAAGACTTCAGGGGGGGAAATGAAAAACTGTTTTTT.

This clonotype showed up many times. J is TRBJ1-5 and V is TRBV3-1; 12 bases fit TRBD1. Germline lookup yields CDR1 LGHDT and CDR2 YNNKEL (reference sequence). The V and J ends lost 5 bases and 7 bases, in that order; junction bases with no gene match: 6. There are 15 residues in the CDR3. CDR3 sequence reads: CASSWGQGARQPQHF. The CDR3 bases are TGTGCCAGCAGCTGGGGACAGGGGGCGAGGCAGCCCCAGCATTTT.

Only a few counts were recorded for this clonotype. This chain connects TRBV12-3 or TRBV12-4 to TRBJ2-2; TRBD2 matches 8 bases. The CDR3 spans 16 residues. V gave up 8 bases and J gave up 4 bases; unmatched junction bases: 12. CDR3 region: CASCPGLVVITGELFF. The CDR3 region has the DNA TGTGCCAGCTGCCCGGGACTAGTTGTGATCACCGGGGAGCTGTTTTTT.

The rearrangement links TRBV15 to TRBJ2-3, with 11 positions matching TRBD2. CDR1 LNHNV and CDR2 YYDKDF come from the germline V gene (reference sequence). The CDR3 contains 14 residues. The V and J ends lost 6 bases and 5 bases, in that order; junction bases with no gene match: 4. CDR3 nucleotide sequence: TGTGCCACCAGTCTAACTAGCGGGGGAGATACGCAGTATTTT. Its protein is CATSLTSGGDTQYF. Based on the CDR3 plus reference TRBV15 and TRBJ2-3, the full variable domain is DAMVIQNPRYQVTQFGKPVTLSCSQTLNHNVMYWYQQKSSQAPKLLFHYYDKDFNNEADTPDNFQSRRPNTSFCFLDIRSPGLGDTAMYLCATSLTSGGDTQYFGPGTRLTVL.

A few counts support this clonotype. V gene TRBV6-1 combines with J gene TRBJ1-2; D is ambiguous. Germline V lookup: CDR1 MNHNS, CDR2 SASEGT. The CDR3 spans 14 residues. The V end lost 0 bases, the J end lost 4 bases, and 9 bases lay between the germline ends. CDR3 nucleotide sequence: TGTGCCAGCAGTGAAGCCTCGCAGGCCTATGGCTACACCTTC. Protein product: CASSEASQAYGYTF.

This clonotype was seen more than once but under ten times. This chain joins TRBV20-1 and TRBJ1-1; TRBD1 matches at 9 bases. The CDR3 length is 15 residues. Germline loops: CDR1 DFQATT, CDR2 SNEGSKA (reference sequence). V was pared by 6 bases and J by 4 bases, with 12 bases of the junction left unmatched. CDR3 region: CSAGLRRDRVTEAFF. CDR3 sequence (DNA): TGCAGTGCCGGGCTGAGGCGGGACAGGGTCACTGAAGCTTTCTTT.

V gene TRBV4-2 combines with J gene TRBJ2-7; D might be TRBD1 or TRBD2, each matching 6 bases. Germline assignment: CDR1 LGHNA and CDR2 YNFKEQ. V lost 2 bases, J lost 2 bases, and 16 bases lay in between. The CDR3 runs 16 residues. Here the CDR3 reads CASSQISGASTYEQYF. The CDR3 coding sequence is TGTGCCAGCAGCCAAATCTCGGGGGCCTCTACCTACGAGCAGTACTTC.

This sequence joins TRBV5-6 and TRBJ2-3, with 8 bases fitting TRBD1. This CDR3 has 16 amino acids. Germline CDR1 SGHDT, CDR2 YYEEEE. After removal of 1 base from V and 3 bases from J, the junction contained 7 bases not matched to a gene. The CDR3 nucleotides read TGTGCCAGCAGCTTGCAGGGGGCAGGTCTTACAGATACGCAGTATTTT. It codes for CASSLQGAGLTDTQYF. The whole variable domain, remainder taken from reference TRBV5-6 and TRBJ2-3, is DAGVTQSPTHLIKTRGQQVTLRCSPKSGHDTVSWYQQALGQGPQFIFQYYEEEERQRGNFPDRFSGHQFPNYSSELNVNALLLGDSALYLCASSLQGAGLTDTQYFGPGTRLTVL.

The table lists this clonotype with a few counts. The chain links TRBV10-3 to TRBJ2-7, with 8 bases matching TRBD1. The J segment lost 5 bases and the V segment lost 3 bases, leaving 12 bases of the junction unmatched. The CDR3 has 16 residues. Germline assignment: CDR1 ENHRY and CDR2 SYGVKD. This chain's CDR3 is CAISERPGQVHNEQYF. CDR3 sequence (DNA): TGTGCCATCAGTGAACGACCGGGACAGGTCCACAACGAGCAGTACTTC.

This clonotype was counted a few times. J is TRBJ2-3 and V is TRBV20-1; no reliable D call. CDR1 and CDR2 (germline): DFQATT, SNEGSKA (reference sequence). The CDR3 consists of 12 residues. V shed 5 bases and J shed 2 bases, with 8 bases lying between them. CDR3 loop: CSAGYLTDTQYF. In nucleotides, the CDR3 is TGCAGTGCTGGCTACCTCACAGATACGCAGTATTTT.

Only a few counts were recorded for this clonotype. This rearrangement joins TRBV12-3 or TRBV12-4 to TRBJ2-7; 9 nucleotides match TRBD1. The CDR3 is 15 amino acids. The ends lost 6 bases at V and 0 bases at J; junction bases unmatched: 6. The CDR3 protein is CASSQGQGFSYEQYV. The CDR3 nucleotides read TGTGCCAGCAGCCAGGGACAGGGATTCTCCTACGAGCAGTACGTC.